These 5 T cell receptor beta chains came from one sample sequenced in a study of T-cell reconstitution after alpha-beta-depleted transplantation in children. Molecular barcoding with unique molecular identifiers was used for the TCRbeta library. One entry per CDR3 protein results from TCRdb running MiXCR on the PCR reads. The data contain hundreds of thousands of distinct CDR3 sequences, around 17% of them seen just once; the ten biggest clones take up around 5%. The sequencing here drew on PBMCs, mostly from graft donor cells, taken 360 days after TCRalphabeta/CD19-depleted stem cell transplant. The receptors stem from a male patient between 5 and 17 years old who had a stem cell transplant for acute lymphoblastic leukemia, so the T cells may come from the graft donor.

This clonotype was counted at least ten times. This chain joins TRBV5-1 and TRBJ2-1; 9 bases match TRBD2. V shed 3 bases, J shed 5 bases, and the junction held 3 bases outside the gene matches. CDR1 and CDR2 (germline): SGHRS, YFSETQ. CDR3 size: 14 residues. The CDR3, as DNA: TGCGCCAGCAGCTCGGCTAGCGGGAACAATGAGCAGTTCTTC. Protein: CASSSASGNNEQFF.

The chain recombines TRBV7-9 with TRBJ2-1; 8 bases fit TRBD2. The CDR3 has 14 residues. Germline lookup yields CDR1 SEHNR and CDR2 FQNEAQ (reference sequence). V was pared by 9 bases and J by 0 bases, with 4 bases of the junction left unmatched. This CDR3 reads CARGSGSSYNEQFF. CDR3 bases: TGTGCCAGGGGGAGCGGGAGCTCCTACAATGAGCAGTTCTTC.

Ten or more counts support this clonotype. V and J are TRBV25-1 and TRBJ2-1; D is ambiguous. The CDR3 has 11 residues. V was pared by 3 bases and J by 12 bases, with 9 bases between. Germline V gives CDR1 MGHDK, CDR2 SYGVNS. The chain's CDR3 is CASSDLPTQFF. For the CDR3, the DNA is TGTGCCAGCAGTGACCTACCGACGCAGTTCTTC.

This clonotype was detected a few times. As DNA, the CDR3 is TGTGCCAGCAGCCAAGATTGGCTAGCGGACAACTACAATGAGCAGTTCTTC. Translated, it gives CASSQDWLADNYNEQFF. The genes are TRBV3-1 and TRBJ2-1, with 7 bases identical to TRBD2. The CDR3 loop spans 17 amino acids. In germline, CDR1 is LGHDT, CDR2 YNNKEL (reference sequence). V gave up 0 bases and J gave up 3 bases; unmatched junction bases: 8.

This clonotype appeared a few times. The V and J genes are TRBV20-1 and TRBJ2-1, with D perhaps matching TRBD1 (6 bases). The germline V gene has CDR1 DFQATT and CDR2 SNEGSKA (reference sequence). The V and J ends lost 5 bases and 4 bases respectively, with 9 bases between them. The CDR3 contains 12 residues. In DNA, the CDR3 is TGCAGTGCTCTCGGACAGTACAATGAGCAGTTCTTC. This codes for CSALGQYNEQFF.